This TCR beta chain was observed in a study of OX40 agonist ivuxolimab in advanced cancers. Study-wide context: Around 40% of patients had received prior checkpoint inhibitor therapy.

Some clones are missing from TCRdb's copy, which holds only in-frame ones; the method was immunoSEQ multiplex PCR. The sample gives tens of thousands of clones, roughly 92% of which show up once; 18% is in the top ten. This clone was seen a single time. What it binds is not known. Germline loops: CDR1 SNHLY, CDR2 FYNNEI. Trimming took 7 bases from V and 3 from J, leaving 12 bases between them. The CDR3 sequence is 13 residues long. General observations from the study: The mean number of expanded clones was higher in CD8+ T cells than in CD4+.

The chain joins TRBV2 to TRBJ1-2, with no clear D. The sequencing here drew on CD4+ or CD8+ T cells sorted from blood, taken in a trial of the OX40 agonist ivuxolimab. This sequence was found in an adult with an advanced solid tumor such as melanoma, head and neck, liver or kidney cancer. The CDR3 protein is CASIPWVYYGYTF. Written as DNA, the CDR3 is TGTGCCAGCATTCCGTGGGTTTACTATGGCTACACCTTC.